This section outlines one T cell receptor beta chain sequence together with its context. The record originates from a study of shared clonotypes between healthy human individuals. TCRdb keeps only in-frame clones here, not all; method: immunoSEQ multiplex PCR. The sample lists some 2,000,000 clones; about 95% were seen once. CD45RO negativity and positive selection for CCR7 defined naive CD8 cells, a population that excluded terminally differentiated effector memory CD45RA+ cells. Only Caucasian adults living in Nashville, Tennessee served as donors. This CDR3 comprises 13 residues. The V end lost 6 bases, the J end lost 6 bases, and 12 bases lay between the germline ends. Germline CDR1 and CDR2: MNHEY and SMNVEV (reference sequence).

The source material was naive CD8+ T cells sorted from blood. The V gene is TRBV27, the J gene TRBJ1-5, with D perhaps matching TRBD1 (5 bases). This sequence originates from a man in his late teens or twenties in good health. Written as DNA, the CDR3 is TGTGCCAGCAGCGAGGGGCCGGGTCAGCCCCAGCATTTT. Amino acid sequence: CASSEGPGQPQHF.